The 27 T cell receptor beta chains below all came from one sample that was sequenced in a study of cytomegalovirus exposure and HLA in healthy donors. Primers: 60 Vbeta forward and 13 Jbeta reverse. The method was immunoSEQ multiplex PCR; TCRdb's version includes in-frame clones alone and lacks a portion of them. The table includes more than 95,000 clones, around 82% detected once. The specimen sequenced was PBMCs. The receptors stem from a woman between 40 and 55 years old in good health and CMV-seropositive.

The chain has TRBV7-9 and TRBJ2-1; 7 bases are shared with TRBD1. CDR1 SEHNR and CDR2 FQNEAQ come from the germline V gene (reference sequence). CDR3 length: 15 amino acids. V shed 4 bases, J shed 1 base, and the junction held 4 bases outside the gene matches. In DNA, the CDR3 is TGTGCCAGCAGCTCTCAACAGGGGTCCTACAATGAGCAGTTCTTC. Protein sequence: CASSSQQGSYNEQFF.

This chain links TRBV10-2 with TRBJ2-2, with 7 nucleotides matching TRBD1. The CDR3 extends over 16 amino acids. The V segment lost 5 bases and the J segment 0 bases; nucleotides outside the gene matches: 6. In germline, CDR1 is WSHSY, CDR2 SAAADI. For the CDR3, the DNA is TGCGCCAGCAGTCCAGCCGGGACAGCGAACACCGGGGAGCTGTTTTTT. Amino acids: CASSPAGTANTGELFF.

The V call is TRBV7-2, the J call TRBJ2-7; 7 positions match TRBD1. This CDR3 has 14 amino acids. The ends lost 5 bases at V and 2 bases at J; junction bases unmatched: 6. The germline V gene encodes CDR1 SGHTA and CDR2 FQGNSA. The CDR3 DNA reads TGTGCCAGCAGCCAATTGGGACAGACCTACGAGCAGTACTTC. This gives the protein CASSQLGQTYEQYF.

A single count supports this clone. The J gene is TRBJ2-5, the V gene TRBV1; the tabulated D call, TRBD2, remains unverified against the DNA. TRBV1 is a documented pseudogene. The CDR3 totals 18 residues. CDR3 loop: CTSSQEEGLADLRETQYF. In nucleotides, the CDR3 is TGCACCAGCAGCCAAGAGGAGGGCCTAGCGGACTTGCGGGAGACCCAGTACTTC.

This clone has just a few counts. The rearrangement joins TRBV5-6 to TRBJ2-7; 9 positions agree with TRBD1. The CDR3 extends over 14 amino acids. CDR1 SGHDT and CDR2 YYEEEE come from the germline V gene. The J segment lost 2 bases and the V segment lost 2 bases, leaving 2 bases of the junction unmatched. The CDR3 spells CASSFRQGAYEQYF. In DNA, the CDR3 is TGTGCCAGCAGCTTCCGACAGGGGGCCTACGAGCAGTACTTC. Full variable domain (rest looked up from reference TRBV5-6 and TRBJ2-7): DAGVTQSPTHLIKTRGQQVTLRCSPKSGHDTVSWYQQALGQGPQFIFQYYEEEERQRGNFPDRFSGHQFPNYSSELNVNALLLGDSALYLCASSFRQGAYEQYFGPGTRLTVT.

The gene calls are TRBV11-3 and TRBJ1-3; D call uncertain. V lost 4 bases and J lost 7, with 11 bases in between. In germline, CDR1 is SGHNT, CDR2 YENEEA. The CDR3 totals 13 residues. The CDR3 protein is CASSSLPGNTIYF. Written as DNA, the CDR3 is TGTGCCAGCAGCTCCCTTCCGGGTAACACCATATATTTT.

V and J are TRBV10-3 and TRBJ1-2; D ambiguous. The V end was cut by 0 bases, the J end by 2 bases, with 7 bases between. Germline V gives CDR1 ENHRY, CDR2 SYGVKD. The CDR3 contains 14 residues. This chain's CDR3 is CAISESRGNYGYTF. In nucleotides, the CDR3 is TGTGCCATCAGTGAGTCGCGGGGAAACTATGGCTACACCTTC.

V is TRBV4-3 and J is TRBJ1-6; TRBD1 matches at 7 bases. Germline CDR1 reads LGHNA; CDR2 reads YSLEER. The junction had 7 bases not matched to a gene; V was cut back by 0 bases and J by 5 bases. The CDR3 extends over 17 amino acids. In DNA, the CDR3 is TGCGCCAGCAGCCAAGAGGTGGGACAGTCAAATAATTCACCCCTCCACTTT. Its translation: CASSQEVGQSNNSPLHF.

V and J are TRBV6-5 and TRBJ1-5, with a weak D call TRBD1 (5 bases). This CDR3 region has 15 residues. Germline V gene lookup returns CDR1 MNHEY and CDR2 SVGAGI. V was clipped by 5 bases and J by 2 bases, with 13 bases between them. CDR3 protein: CASSQETVRNQPQHF. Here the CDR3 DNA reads TGTGCCAGCAGTCAAGAGACAGTCCGCAATCAGCCCCAGCATTTT.

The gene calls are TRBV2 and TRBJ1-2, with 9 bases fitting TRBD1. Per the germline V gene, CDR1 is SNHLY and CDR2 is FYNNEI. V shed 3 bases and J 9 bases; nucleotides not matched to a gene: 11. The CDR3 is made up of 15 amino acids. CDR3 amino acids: CASSDRGQGRWCYTF. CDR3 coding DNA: TGTGCCAGCAGTGATAGGGGACAGGGCCGTTGGTGCTACACCTTC.

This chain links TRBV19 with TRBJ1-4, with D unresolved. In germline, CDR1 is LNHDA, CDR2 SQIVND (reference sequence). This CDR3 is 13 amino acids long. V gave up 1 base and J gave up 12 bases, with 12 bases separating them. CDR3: CASSIARPRELFF. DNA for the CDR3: TGTGCCAGTAGTATAGCGCGACCTAGAGAACTGTTTTTT.

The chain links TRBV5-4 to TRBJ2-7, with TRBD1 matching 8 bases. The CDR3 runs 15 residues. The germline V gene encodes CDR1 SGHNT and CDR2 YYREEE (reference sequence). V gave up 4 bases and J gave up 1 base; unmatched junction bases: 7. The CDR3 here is CASSLGTGGSYEQYF. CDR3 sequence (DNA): TGTGCCAGCAGCCTAGGGACAGGTGGTTCCTACGAGCAGTACTTC.

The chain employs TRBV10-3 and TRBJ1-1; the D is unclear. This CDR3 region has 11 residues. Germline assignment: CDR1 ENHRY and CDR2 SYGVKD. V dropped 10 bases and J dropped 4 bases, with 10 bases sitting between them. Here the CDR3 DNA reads TGTGCCAGCAGGATTAGCACTGAAGCTTTCTTT. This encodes CASRISTEAFF.

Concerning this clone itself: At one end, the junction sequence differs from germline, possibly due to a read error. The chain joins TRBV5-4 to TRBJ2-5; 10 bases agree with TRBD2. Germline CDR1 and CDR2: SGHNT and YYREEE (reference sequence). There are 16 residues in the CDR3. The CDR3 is CASTVVAGGPQEAQYF. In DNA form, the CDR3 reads TGTGCCAGCACCGTGGTAGCGGGAGGACCACAAGAGGCCCAGTACTTC.

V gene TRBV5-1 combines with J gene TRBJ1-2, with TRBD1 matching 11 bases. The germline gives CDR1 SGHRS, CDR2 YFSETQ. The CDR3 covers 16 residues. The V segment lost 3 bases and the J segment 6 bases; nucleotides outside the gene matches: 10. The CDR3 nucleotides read TGCGCCAGCAGCTCGGTGGGACAGGGGGTAGGAGATGGCTACACCTTC. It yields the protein CASSSVGQGVGDGYTF.

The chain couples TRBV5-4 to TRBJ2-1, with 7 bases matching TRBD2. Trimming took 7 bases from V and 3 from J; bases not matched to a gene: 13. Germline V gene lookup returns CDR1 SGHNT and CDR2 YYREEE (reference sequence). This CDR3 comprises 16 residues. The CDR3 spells CASGGLSGGIYNEQFF. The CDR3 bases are TGTGCCAGCGGAGGGCTGTCGGGAGGTATCTACAATGAGCAGTTCTTC. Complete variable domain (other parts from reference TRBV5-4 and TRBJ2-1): ETGVTQSPTHLIKTRGQQVTLRCSSQSGHNTVSWYQQALGQGPQFIFQYYREEENGRGNFPPRFSGLQFPNYSSELNVNALELDDSALYLCASGGLSGGIYNEQFFGPGTRLTVL.

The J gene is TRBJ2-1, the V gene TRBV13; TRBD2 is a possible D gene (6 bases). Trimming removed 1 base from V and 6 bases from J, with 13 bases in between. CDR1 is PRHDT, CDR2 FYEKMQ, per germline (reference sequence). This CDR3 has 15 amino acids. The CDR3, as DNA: TGTGCCAGCAGCTTAGCCCCCACTAGCAGCAATGAGCAGTTCTTC. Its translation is CASSLAPTSSNEQFF.

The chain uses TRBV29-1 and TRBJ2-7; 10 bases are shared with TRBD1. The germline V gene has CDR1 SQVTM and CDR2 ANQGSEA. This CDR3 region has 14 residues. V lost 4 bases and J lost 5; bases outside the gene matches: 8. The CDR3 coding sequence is TGCAGCGTTGGACCGGGACAGGGGACTCACGAGCAGTACTTC. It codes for CSVGPGQGTHEQYF.

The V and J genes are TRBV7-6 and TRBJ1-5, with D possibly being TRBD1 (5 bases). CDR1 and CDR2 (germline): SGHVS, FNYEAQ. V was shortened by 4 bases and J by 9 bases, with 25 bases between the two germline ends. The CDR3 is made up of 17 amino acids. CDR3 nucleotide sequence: TGTGCCAGCAGCTCGAAGACCACCGGGACTACAGTATCGCCCCAGCATTTT. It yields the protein CASSSKTTGTTVSPQHF.

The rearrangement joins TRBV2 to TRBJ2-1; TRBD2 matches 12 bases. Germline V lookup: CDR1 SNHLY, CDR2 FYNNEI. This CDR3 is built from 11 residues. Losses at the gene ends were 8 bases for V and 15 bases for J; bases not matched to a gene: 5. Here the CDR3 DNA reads TGTGCCAGCGGACTAGCGGGGCAAGGGTTCTTC. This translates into CASGLAGQGFF.

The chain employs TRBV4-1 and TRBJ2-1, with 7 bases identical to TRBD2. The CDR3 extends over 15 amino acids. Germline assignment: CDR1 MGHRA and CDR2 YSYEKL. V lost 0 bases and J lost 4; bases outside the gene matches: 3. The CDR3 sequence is CASSQDLAAYNEQFF. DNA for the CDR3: TGCGCCAGCAGCCAAGATCTAGCGGCGTACAATGAGCAGTTCTTC.

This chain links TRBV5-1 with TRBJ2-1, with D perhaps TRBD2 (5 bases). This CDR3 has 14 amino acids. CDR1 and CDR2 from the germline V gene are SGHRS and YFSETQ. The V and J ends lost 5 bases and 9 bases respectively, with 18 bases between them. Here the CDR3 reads CASRRESGKAEQFF. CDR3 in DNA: TGCGCCAGCAGGAGGGAATCGGGGAAAGCTGAGCAGTTCTTC.

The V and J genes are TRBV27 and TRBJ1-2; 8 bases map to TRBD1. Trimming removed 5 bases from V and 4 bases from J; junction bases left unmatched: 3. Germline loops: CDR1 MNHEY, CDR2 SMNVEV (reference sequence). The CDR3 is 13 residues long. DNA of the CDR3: TGTGCCAGCAGTCAAACAGGGGGCTATGGCTACACCTTC. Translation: CASSQTGGYGYTF.

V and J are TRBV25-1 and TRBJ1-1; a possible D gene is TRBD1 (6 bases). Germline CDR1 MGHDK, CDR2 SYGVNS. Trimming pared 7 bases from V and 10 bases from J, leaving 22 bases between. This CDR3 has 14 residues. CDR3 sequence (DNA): TGTGCCAGCACCCCCCGTCCGGGCAGGGGCGGAGCTTTCTTT. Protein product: CASTPRPGRGGAFF.

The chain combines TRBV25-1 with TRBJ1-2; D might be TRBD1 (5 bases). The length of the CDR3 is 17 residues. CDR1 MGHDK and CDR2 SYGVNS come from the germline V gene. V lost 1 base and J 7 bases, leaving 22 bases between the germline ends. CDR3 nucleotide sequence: TGTGCCAGCAGTGAATTCGGGACTCGAGGGGCGAAAGGTGGCTACACCTTC. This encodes CASSEFGTRGAKGGYTF.

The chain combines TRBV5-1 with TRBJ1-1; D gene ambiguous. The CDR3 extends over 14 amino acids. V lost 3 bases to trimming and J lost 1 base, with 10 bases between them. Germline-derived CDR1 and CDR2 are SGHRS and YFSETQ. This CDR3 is CASSSFGQNTEAFF. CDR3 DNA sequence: TGCGCCAGCAGCTCCTTTGGGCAGAACACTGAAGCTTTCTTT.

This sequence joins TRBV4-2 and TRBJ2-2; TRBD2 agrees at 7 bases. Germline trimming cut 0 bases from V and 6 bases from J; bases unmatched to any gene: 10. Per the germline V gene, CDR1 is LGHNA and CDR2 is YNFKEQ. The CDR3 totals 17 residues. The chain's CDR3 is CASSQDGEWEGSGELFF. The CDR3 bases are TGTGCCAGCAGCCAAGATGGGGAGTGGGAGGGCTCCGGGGAGCTGTTTTTT.